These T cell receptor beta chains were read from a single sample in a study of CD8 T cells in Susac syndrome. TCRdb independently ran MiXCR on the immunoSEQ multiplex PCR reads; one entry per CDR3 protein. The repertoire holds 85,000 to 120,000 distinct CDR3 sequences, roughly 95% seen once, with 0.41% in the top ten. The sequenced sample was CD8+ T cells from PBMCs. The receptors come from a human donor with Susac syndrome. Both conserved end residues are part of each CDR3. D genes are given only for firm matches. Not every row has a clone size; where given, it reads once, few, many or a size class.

CDR3 protein: CASKTDGYTF
CDR3 DNA: TGTGCCAGTAAAACAGATGGCTACACCTTC
J gene: TRBJ1-2
D gene: NA
clone size: NA
V gene: TRBV19

CDR3 protein: CASSFARTGTVPSDGYTF
CDR3 DNA: TGTGCCAGCAGCTTCGCCCGGACCGGGACCGTACCTTCCGATGGCTACACCTTC
J gene: TRBJ1-2
D gene: NA
clone size: once
V gene: TRBV7-9

CDR3 protein: CASSVGETGPPSYEQYF
CDR3 DNA: TGTGCCAGCAGCGTAGGGGAGACAGGACCGCCCTCCTACGAGCAGTACTTC
J gene: TRBJ2-7
D gene: NA
clone size: NA
V gene: TRBV9

CDR3 protein: CASSLRTSISGANVLTF
CDR3 DNA: TGCGCCAGCAGCCTGCGGACTAGTATTTCTGGGGCCAACGTCCTGACTTTC
J gene: TRBJ2-6
D gene: TRBD2
clone size: NA
V gene: TRBV5-1

CDR3 protein: CASSLWGGGNTEAFF
CDR3 DNA: TGTGCCAGCAGTTTGTGGGGAGGGGGGAACACTGAAGCTTTCTTT
J gene: TRBJ1-1
D gene: NA
clone size: NA
V gene: TRBV27

CDR3 protein: CASNVGAAYEQYF
CDR3 DNA: TGTGCCAGCAATGTCGGGGCCGCGTACGAGCAGTACTTC
J gene: TRBJ2-7
D gene: NA
clone size: NA
V gene: TRBV6-2/TRBV6-3

CDR3 protein: CATSRDLAGGYNEQFF
CDR3 DNA: TGTGCCACCAGCAGAGATTTAGCGGGGGGATACAATGAGCAGTTCTTC
J gene: TRBJ2-1
D gene: TRBD2
clone size: NA
V gene: TRBV15

CDR3 protein: CASSYSWGGTGLYEQYF
CDR3 DNA: TGTGCCAGCAGTTACTCCTGGGGGGGAACAGGGCTCTACGAGCAGTACTTC
J gene: TRBJ2-7
D gene: NA
clone size: NA
V gene: TRBV6-5

CDR3 protein: CSARPGHREGPTDTQYF
CDR3 DNA: TGCAGTGCTAGACCTGGACACCGGGAGGGTCCCACAGATACGCAGTATTTT
J gene: TRBJ2-3
D gene: TRBD2
clone size: once
V gene: TRBV20-1

CDR3 protein: CASSLELAGGTDTQYF
CDR3 DNA: TGTGCCAGCAGCTTAGAACTAGCGGGGGGCACAGATACGCAGTATTTT
J gene: TRBJ2-3
D gene: TRBD2
clone size: NA
V gene: TRBV7-2

CDR3 protein: CASSLGDGRNGYTF
CDR3 DNA: TGTGCCAGCAGCCTGGGGGACGGGCGGAATGGCTACACCTTC
J gene: TRBJ1-2
D gene: NA
clone size: NA
V gene: TRBV27

CDR3 protein: CASRVGVEAFF
CDR3 DNA: TGTGCCAGCAGGGTTGGTGTTGAAGCTTTCTTT
J gene: TRBJ1-1
D gene: NA
clone size: NA
V gene: TRBV7-9

CDR3 protein: CASSLGTGGKGYTF
CDR3 DNA: TGTGCCAGCAGTTTAGGGACAGGGGGCAAAGGCTACACCTTC
J gene: TRBJ1-2
D gene: TRBD1
clone size: NA
V gene: TRBV27

CDR3 protein: CASSFEGPGEQFF
CDR3 DNA: TGTGCCAGCAGTTTTGAGGGGCCAGGTGAGCAGTTCTTC
J gene: TRBJ2-1
D gene: NA
clone size: once
V gene: TRBV12-3/TRBV12-4

CDR3 protein: CSASGTNYGYTF
CDR3 DNA: TGCAGTGCTAGCGGCACTAACTATGGCTACACCTTC
J gene: TRBJ1-2
D gene: NA
clone size: NA
V gene: TRBV20-1

CDR3 protein: CASKGQGANGANVLTF
CDR3 DNA: TGTGCCAGCAAGGGACAGGGGGCAAATGGGGCCAACGTCCTGACTTTC
J gene: TRBJ2-6
D gene: TRBD1
clone size: NA
V gene: TRBV6-6

CDR3 protein: CASSLVVGEEQYF
CDR3 DNA: TGTGCCAGCAGCTTAGTTGTGGGAGAAGAGCAGTACTTC
J gene: TRBJ2-7
D gene: NA
clone size: once
V gene: TRBV7-9

CDR3 protein: CASSTVGTGAYEQYF
CDR3 DNA: TGTGCCAGCAGCACCGTCGGGACAGGGGCCTACGAGCAGTACTTC
J gene: TRBJ2-7
D gene: TRBD1
clone size: NA
V gene: TRBV7-9

CDR3 protein: CASSSGTYEQYF
CDR3 DNA: TGTGCCAGCAGCTCCGGGACCTACGAGCAGTACTTC
J gene: TRBJ2-7
D gene: NA
clone size: NA
V gene: TRBV7-9

CDR3 protein: CASRTGGTDTQYF
CDR3 DNA: TGTGCCAGCAGGACAGGAGGCACAGATACGCAGTATTTT
J gene: TRBJ2-3
D gene: NA
clone size: NA
V gene: TRBV7-9

CDR3 protein: CASSQDWSGGAGHQPQHF
CDR3 DNA: TGTGCCAGCAGCCAAGACTGGTCCGGGGGCGCCGGCCATCAGCCCCAGCATTTT
J gene: TRBJ1-5
D gene: NA
clone size: NA
V gene: TRBV3-1

CDR3 protein: CATSDPDNQETQYF
CDR3 DNA: TGTGCCACCAGTGACCCGGACAACCAAGAGACCCAGTACTTC
J gene: TRBJ2-5
D gene: NA
clone size: NA
V gene: TRBV24-1

CDR3 protein: CASSLGVVGYSNQPQHF
CDR3 DNA: TGTGCCAGCAGCTTAGGGGTGGTCGGATATAGCAATCAGCCCCAGCATTTT
J gene: TRBJ1-5
D gene: NA
clone size: NA
V gene: TRBV7-2

CDR3 protein: CSAPKEAVTYGYTF
CDR3 DNA: TGCAGTGCCCCCAAGGAGGCAGTCACCTATGGCTACACCTTC
J gene: TRBJ1-2
D gene: NA
clone size: NA
V gene: TRBV20-1

CDR3 protein: CSARDGGARRDTEAFF
CDR3 DNA: TGCAGTGCTAGAGATGGGGGGGCCCGGCGGGACACTGAAGCTTTCTTT
J gene: TRBJ1-1
D gene: NA
clone size: NA
V gene: TRBV20-1

CDR3 protein: CSGGGRGNTEAFF
CDR3 DNA: TGCAGTGGGGGGGGCCGAGGGAACACTGAAGCTTTCTTT
J gene: TRBJ1-1
D gene: NA
clone size: NA
V gene: TRBV29-1

CDR3 protein: CATHGYTEAFF
CDR3 DNA: TGTGCCACCCACGGGTACACTGAAGCTTTCTTT
J gene: TRBJ1-1
D gene: NA
clone size: NA
V gene: TRBV5-4

CDR3 protein: CASSSRQAGGETQYF
CDR3 DNA: TGTGCCAGCAGTTCCAGACAGGCGGGTGGGGAGACCCAGTACTTC
J gene: TRBJ2-5
D gene: NA
clone size: NA
V gene: TRBV12-3/TRBV12-4

CDR3 protein: CASSFGWAGSSYTEAFF
CDR3 DNA: TGTGCCAGCAGCTTCGGTTGGGCAGGGAGCTCTTACACTGAAGCTTTCTTT
J gene: TRBJ1-1
D gene: NA
clone size: NA
V gene: TRBV5-6

CDR3 protein: CSVVHAGDTEAFF
CDR3 DNA: TGCAGCGTTGTCCATGCCGGAGACACTGAAGCTTTCTTT
J gene: TRBJ1-1
D gene: NA
clone size: once
V gene: TRBV29-1

CDR3 protein: CASSAPGASYYEQYF
CDR3 DNA: TGTGCCAGCAGCGCCCCTGGGGCTAGCTACTACGAGCAGTACTTC
J gene: TRBJ2-7
D gene: NA
clone size: NA
V gene: TRBV7-9

CDR3 protein: CASSYPRAGEETQYF
CDR3 DNA: TGTGCCAGCAGTTACCCCCGGGCGGGGGAAGAGACCCAGTACTTC
J gene: TRBJ2-5
D gene: TRBD2
clone size: NA
V gene: TRBV6-6

CDR3 protein: CATSPDRLNSPLHF
CDR3 DNA: TGTGCCACCAGCCCCGACCGGCTAAATTCACCCCTCCACTTT
J gene: TRBJ1-6
D gene: NA
clone size: once
V gene: TRBV15

CDR3 protein: CASSLEADTEAFF
CDR3 DNA: TGTGCCAGCAGCCTCGAGGCTGACACTGAAGCTTTCTTT
J gene: TRBJ1-1
D gene: NA
clone size: NA
V gene: TRBV7-9

CDR3 protein: CASSPLRDQPQHF
CDR3 DNA: TGTGCCAGCAGCCCCCTGAGAGATCAGCCCCAGCATTTT
J gene: TRBJ1-5
D gene: NA
clone size: NA
V gene: TRBV7-8

CDR3 protein: CASSQWSGGRQETQYF
CDR3 DNA: TGTGCCAGCAGCCAATGGAGCGGGGGCCGCCAAGAGACCCAGTACTTC
J gene: TRBJ2-5
D gene: TRBD2
clone size: NA
V gene: TRBV3-1